These 29 T cell receptor beta chains share one sample of origin, sequenced in a study of T cell changes during pregnancy in multiple sclerosis. Sequenced by immunoSEQ multiplex PCR; TCRdb stores in-frame clones only, minus some. Found here are 35,000 to 45,000 clones, roughly nine tenths of them singletons; the top ten hold 4.7%. The sequences come from peripheral blood, collected in the second trimester of pregnancy. These receptor sequences come from a female donor in good health, enrolled as a control in a pregnancy study.

This chain connects TRBV5-5 to TRBJ2-7; 7 bases align to TRBD2. Germline V lookup: CDR1 SGHKS, CDR2 YYEKEE (reference sequence). The ends lost 4 bases at V and 0 bases at J; junction bases unmatched: 10. The CDR3 consists of 16 residues. CDR3 residues: CASSDTGGLGSYEQYF. Written as DNA, the CDR3 is TGTGCCAGCAGCGACACAGGAGGACTAGGCTCCTACGAGCAGTACTTC.

The rearrangement links TRBV18 to TRBJ2-7; TRBD1 matches at 8 bases. This CDR3 has 14 amino acids. V lost 3 bases and J lost 1; bases outside the gene matches: 2. In germline, CDR1 is KGHSH, CDR2 LQKENI. The CDR3 DNA follows: TGTGCCAGCTCACCTCAGGGGGCTTCCTACGAGCAGTACTTC. This gives the protein CASSPQGASYEQYF.

In regard to this clone: A junction boundary mismatches the germline segment, possibly from a read error. The rearrangement uses TRBV10-3 and TRBJ1-1, with D possibly matching TRBD1 (5 bases). CDR1 ENHRY and CDR2 SYGVKD come from the germline V gene. The CDR3 covers 13 residues. The CDR3, as DNA: TGTGCCCTCAGAACCGGGGGGAACACTGAAGCTTTCTTT. As protein: CALRTGGNTEAFF.

The J gene is TRBJ2-7, the V gene TRBV10-3; 7 positions agree with TRBD2. Germline CDR1 ENHRY, CDR2 SYGVKD. Unmatched junction bases numbered 8, after V lost 2 bases and J lost 13 bases. This CDR3 has 12 amino acids. CDR3 DNA: TGTGCCATCAGTGAGCTGGAGACTAGCTTCTACTTC. Amino acid sequence: CAISELETSFYF.

The CDR3 spells CASSYSLGNTIYF. The CDR3 DNA reads as TGTGCCAGCAGTTACTCTCTAGGAAACACCATATATTTT. The chain employs TRBV6-5 and TRBJ1-3; D remains unclear. V was cut by 0 bases and J by 4 bases, with 4 bases left in between. This CDR3 spans 13 amino acids. Germline V gene sequence: CDR1 MNHEY, CDR2 SVGAGI.

The chain has TRBV30 and TRBJ1-2, with 8 positions matching TRBD1. In germline, CDR1 is GTSNPN, CDR2 SVGIG (reference sequence). V lost 0 bases, J lost 4 bases, and 13 bases stayed unmatched. This CDR3 region has 17 residues. The CDR3 spells CAWSVHILDRELYGYTF. In DNA form, the CDR3 reads TGTGCCTGGAGTGTACACATCCTGGACAGGGAACTCTATGGCTACACCTTC.

The chain is built from TRBV5-4 and TRBJ2-5; D perhaps matches TRBD1 (6 bases). The J call may be faulty, since TRBJ2-7 better matches the DNA end. This CDR3 comprises 13 residues. Germline-derived CDR1 and CDR2 are SGHNT and YYREEE (reference sequence). In nucleotides, the CDR3 is TGTGCCAGCAGGGCCAGGGGTTCCTACGAGCAGTACTTC. Its translation is CASRARGSYEQYF.

V usage is TRBV7-9 and J usage is TRBJ1-2; D perhaps matches TRBD1 (5 bases). Deletions cut 1 base from V and 7 bases from J, with 10 bases between. From germline, CDR1 is SEHNR and CDR2 FQNEAQ (reference sequence). The CDR3 loop spans 13 amino acids. The CDR3 is CASSLGGEAGYTF. The CDR3 coding sequence is TGTGCCAGCAGCTTAGGGGGGGAGGCTGGCTACACCTTC.

CDR3 coding DNA: TGTGCCAGTACCAGGACAGGGGATCAGCCCCAGCATTTT. Translating it yields CASTRTGDQPQHF. J is TRBJ1-5 and V is TRBV19; TRBD1 matches 9 bases. In germline, CDR1 is LNHDA, CDR2 SQIVND (reference sequence). The CDR3 runs 13 residues. The V and J ends lost 7 bases and 5 bases, in that order; junction bases with no gene match: 3.

This clone was picked up one time. CDR3 region: CATSMGGTEAFF. The CDR3 bases are TGTGCCACCTCTATGGGAGGGACTGAAGCTTTCTTT. V is TRBV19 and J is TRBJ1-1; D gene uncertain. The CDR3 sequence is 12 residues long. CDR1 is LNHDA, CDR2 SQIVND, per germline (reference sequence). V was pared by 10 bases and J by 5 bases, with 14 bases between. Full variable domain (missing parts from reference TRBV19 and TRBJ1-1): DGGITQSPKYLFRKEGQNVTLSCEQNLNHDAMYWYRQDPGQGLRLIYYSQIVNDFQKGDIAEGYSVSREKKESFPLTVTSAQKNPTAFYLCATSMGGTEAFFGQGTRLTVV.

The rearrangement links TRBV11-3 to TRBJ2-6; 7 bases are shared with TRBD2. V gave up 8 bases and J gave up 7 bases; unmatched junction bases: 2. The CDR3 length is 12 residues. Germline CDR1 and CDR2: SGHNT and YENEEA. CDR3 in DNA: TGTGCCAGCCGCGGGAGAGCCAACGTCCTGACTTTC. Its translation is CASRGRANVLTF.

The V gene is TRBV6-5, the J gene TRBJ2-1, with 8 bases identical to TRBD2. Germline CDR1 reads MNHEY; CDR2 reads SVGAGI. J lost 5 bases, V lost 1 base, and 4 bases had no gene match. This CDR3 spans 15 amino acids. The CDR3 is CASSYWDSGNNEQFF. In nucleotides, the CDR3 is TGTGCCAGCAGTTACTGGGATAGCGGGAACAATGAGCAGTTCTTC.

V gene TRBV4-1 combines with J gene TRBJ1-1, with D unresolved. The CDR3 spans 12 residues. Germline V CDR1 and CDR2: MGHRA, YSYEKL. The V gene lost 0 bases and the J gene lost 8 bases, with 7 bases spanning the gap. CDR3 sequence reads: CASSQDPREAFF. The CDR3 bases are TGCGCCAGCAGCCAAGACCCCAGGGAAGCTTTCTTT.

The J gene is TRBJ1-3, the V gene TRBV5-1; D ambiguous. Germline CDR1 and CDR2: SGHRS and YFSETQ. This CDR3 region has 14 residues. The germline V and J ends were trimmed by 4 bases and 0 bases, with 8 bases remaining between them. CDR3 coding DNA: TGCGCCAGCAGCACCGGTTTCTCTGGAAACACCATATATTTT. This translates into CASSTGFSGNTIYF.

The chain links TRBV15 to TRBJ2-1, with 9 bases fitting TRBD2. V gave up 5 bases and J gave up 7 bases; unmatched junction bases: 6. The CDR3 contains 14 residues. In germline, CDR1 is LNHNV, CDR2 YYDKDF (reference sequence). CDR3 DNA sequence: TGTGCCACCAGCCTGGGGCGGGGGGGTAATGAGCAGTTCTTC. Residues: CATSLGRGGNEQFF.

The chain employs TRBV11-3 and TRBJ2-1; TRBD2 is a possible D gene (7 bases). Per the germline V gene, CDR1 is SGHNT and CDR2 is YENEEA. V gave up 3 bases and J gave up 0 bases, with 9 bases separating them. The CDR3 covers 15 residues. The CDR3 region is CASSFGGASYNEQFF. In DNA form, the CDR3 reads TGTGCCAGCAGCTTTGGGGGGGCCTCCTACAATGAGCAGTTCTTC.

The rearrangement links TRBV6-4 to TRBJ2-6, with D possibly TRBD1 on 5 matching bases. This CDR3 contains 17 residues. In germline, CDR1 is MRHNA, CDR2 SNTAGT. Trimming shortened V by 3 bases and J by 0 bases, and 12 bases separated the two germline ends. The CDR3 protein is CASSETDLGSGANVLTF. The CDR3, as DNA: TGTGCCAGCAGTGAGACAGACTTAGGCTCTGGGGCCAACGTCCTGACTTTC.

This clone was seen a few times. This sequence joins TRBV27 and TRBJ1-5; D is perhaps TRBD1 (5 bases). Germline lookup yields CDR1 MNHEY and CDR2 SMNVEV (reference sequence). The ends were cut back, 5 bases at V and 2 bases at J, with 16 bases in the middle. The CDR3 runs 16 residues. The chain's CDR3 is CASSPSWGEGNQPQHF. CDR3 nucleotides: TGTGCCAGCAGTCCCTCATGGGGGGAGGGCAATCAGCCCCAGCATTTT.

The chain combines TRBV19 with TRBJ1-5; no clear D gene. This CDR3 is built from 15 residues. V gave up 5 bases and J gave up 0 bases, with 11 bases separating them. Germline-derived CDR1 and CDR2 are LNHDA and SQIVND (reference sequence). The CDR3 coding sequence is TGTGCCAGTAGTCCGTACAAAAATAGCAATCAGCCCCAGCATTTT. Translation: CASSPYKNSNQPQHF.

V usage is TRBV7-2 and J usage is TRBJ2-3; 8 nucleotides match TRBD1. The CDR3 length is 15 residues. Losses at the gene ends were 4 bases for V and 0 bases for J; bases not matched to a gene: 3. The germline V gene has CDR1 SGHTA and CDR2 FQGNSA. The CDR3 nucleotides read TGTGCCAGCAGCTCCCAGGGGGCGAGCACAGATACGCAGTATTTT. This gives the protein CASSSQGASTDTQYF.

This sequence joins TRBV10-2 and TRBJ2-7; 7 bases agree with TRBD2. The CDR3 runs 13 residues. The germline V gene encodes CDR1 WSHSY and CDR2 SAAADI. V lost 0 bases and J lost 6; bases outside the gene matches: 2. The CDR3 loop is CASSESPGGEQYF. CDR3 coding DNA: TGCGCCAGCAGTGAGTCGCCGGGAGGCGAGCAGTACTTC.

This clone was seen once. V gene TRBV7-2 combines with J gene TRBJ1-1, with TRBD1 as a possible D gene (5 bases). The CDR3 has 15 amino acids. CDR1 and CDR2 from the germline V gene are SGHTA and FQGNSA. The ends were cut back, 5 bases at V and 3 bases at J, with 16 bases in the middle. The CDR3 DNA reads TGTGCCAGCAGCGACAGTTCTCCCGGACACACTGAAGCTTTCTTT. This sequence encodes CASSDSSPGHTEAFF.

This chain connects TRBV18 to TRBJ1-1; a possible D gene is TRBD1 (5 bases). The CDR3 is made up of 15 amino acids. Trimming removed 0 bases from V and 1 base from J, with 9 bases in between. CDR1 KGHSH and CDR2 LQKENI come from the germline V gene. The chain's CDR3 is CASSPPNGQNTEAFF. CDR3 bases: TGTGCCAGCTCACCACCGAACGGACAGAACACTGAAGCTTTCTTT.

The V gene is TRBV7-2, the J gene TRBJ1-1, with D perhaps TRBD1 (6 bases). The germline CDR1 and CDR2 sequences are SGHTA and FQGNSA. The CDR3 runs to 15 residues. V lost 3 bases and J lost 1, with 12 bases in between. CDR3 sequence reads: CASSLRDNRNTEAFF. For the CDR3, the DNA is TGTGCCAGCAGCTTGAGGGACAATCGGAACACTGAAGCTTTCTTT. The full variable domain, in which reference TRBV7-2 and TRBJ1-1 provide the parts outside the CDR3, is GAGVSQSPSNKVTEKGKDVELRCDPISGHTALYWYRQSLGQGLEFLIYFQGNSAPDKSGLPSDRFSAERTGGSVSTLTIQRTQQEDSAVYLCASSLRDNRNTEAFFGQGTRLTVV.

The V and J genes are TRBV6-1 and TRBJ1-2, with a weak D call TRBD1 (6 bases). Trimming removed 7 bases at V and 4 bases at J, with 16 bases between. The V gene's germline CDR1 is MNHNS and CDR2 SASEGT. This CDR3 is built from 14 residues. CDR3 residues: CASNWGRGPYGYTF. As DNA, the CDR3 is TGTGCCAGCAATTGGGGCAGGGGACCCTATGGCTACACCTTC.

This clone was counted once. The chain combines TRBV9 with TRBJ2-3; TRBD2 agrees at 16 bases. The CDR3 length is 18 residues. Trimming cost V 0 bases and J 1 base; bases outside gene matches: 2. Germline V gene lookup returns CDR1 SGDLS and CDR2 YYNGEE. CDR3 sequence reads: CASSVGGTSGGGTDTQYF. CDR3 coding DNA: TGTGCCAGCAGCGTAGGCGGGACTAGCGGGGGGGGCACAGATACGCAGTATTTT. Looking up the rest from reference TRBV9 and TRBJ2-3 gives the full variable domain: DSGVTQTPKHLITATGQRVTLRCSPRSGDLSVYWYQQSLDQGLQFLIQYYNGEERAKGNILERFSAQQFPDLHSELNLSSLELGDSALYFCASSVGGTSGGGTDTQYFGPGTRLTVL.

The rearrangement joins TRBV5-1 to TRBJ2-1; 7 bases are a match to TRBD1. The V and J ends lost 3 bases and 6 bases, in that order; junction bases with no gene match: 9. Germline-derived CDR1 and CDR2 are SGHRS and YFSETQ. The CDR3 spans 15 residues. The CDR3 reads CASSSVRDSRNEQFF. The CDR3 DNA reads TGCGCCAGCAGCTCGGTCCGGGACAGCCGCAATGAGCAGTTCTTC.

The V call is TRBV29-1, the J call TRBJ1-2; 9 bases fit TRBD1. J lost 4 bases, V lost 2 bases, and 14 bases had no gene match. The CDR3 extends over 17 amino acids. From germline, CDR1 is SQVTM and CDR2 ANQGSEA. CDR3 sequence (DNA): TGCAGCGTTGAACAAACCAGTGGGGGACAGGGAAGCTATGGCTACACCTTC. Its translation is CSVEQTSGGQGSYGYTF.

The chain joins TRBV7-9 to TRBJ1-6; D not certain. Germline CDR1 and CDR2: SEHNR and FQNEAQ (reference sequence). The CDR3 is 16 residues long. V gave up 3 bases and J gave up 2 bases, with 11 bases separating them. This CDR3 is CASSFLSGAYNSPLHF. As DNA, the CDR3 is TGTGCCAGCAGCTTTCTCTCCGGAGCCTATAATTCACCCCTCCACTTT.